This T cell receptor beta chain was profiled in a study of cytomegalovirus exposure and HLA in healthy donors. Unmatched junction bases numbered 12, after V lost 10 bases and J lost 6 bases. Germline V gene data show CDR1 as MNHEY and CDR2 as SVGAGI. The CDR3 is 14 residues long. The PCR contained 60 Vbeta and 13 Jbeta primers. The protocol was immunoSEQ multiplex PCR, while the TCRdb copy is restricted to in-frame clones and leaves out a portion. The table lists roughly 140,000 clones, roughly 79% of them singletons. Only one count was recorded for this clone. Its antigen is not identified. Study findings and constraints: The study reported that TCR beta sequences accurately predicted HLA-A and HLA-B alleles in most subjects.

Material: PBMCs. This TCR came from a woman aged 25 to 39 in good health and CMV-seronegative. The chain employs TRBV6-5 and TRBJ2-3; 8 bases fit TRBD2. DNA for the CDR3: TGTGCCACCCGGAGGGCGGGGGGCTGGGATACGCAGTATTTT. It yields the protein CATRRAGGWDTQYF.